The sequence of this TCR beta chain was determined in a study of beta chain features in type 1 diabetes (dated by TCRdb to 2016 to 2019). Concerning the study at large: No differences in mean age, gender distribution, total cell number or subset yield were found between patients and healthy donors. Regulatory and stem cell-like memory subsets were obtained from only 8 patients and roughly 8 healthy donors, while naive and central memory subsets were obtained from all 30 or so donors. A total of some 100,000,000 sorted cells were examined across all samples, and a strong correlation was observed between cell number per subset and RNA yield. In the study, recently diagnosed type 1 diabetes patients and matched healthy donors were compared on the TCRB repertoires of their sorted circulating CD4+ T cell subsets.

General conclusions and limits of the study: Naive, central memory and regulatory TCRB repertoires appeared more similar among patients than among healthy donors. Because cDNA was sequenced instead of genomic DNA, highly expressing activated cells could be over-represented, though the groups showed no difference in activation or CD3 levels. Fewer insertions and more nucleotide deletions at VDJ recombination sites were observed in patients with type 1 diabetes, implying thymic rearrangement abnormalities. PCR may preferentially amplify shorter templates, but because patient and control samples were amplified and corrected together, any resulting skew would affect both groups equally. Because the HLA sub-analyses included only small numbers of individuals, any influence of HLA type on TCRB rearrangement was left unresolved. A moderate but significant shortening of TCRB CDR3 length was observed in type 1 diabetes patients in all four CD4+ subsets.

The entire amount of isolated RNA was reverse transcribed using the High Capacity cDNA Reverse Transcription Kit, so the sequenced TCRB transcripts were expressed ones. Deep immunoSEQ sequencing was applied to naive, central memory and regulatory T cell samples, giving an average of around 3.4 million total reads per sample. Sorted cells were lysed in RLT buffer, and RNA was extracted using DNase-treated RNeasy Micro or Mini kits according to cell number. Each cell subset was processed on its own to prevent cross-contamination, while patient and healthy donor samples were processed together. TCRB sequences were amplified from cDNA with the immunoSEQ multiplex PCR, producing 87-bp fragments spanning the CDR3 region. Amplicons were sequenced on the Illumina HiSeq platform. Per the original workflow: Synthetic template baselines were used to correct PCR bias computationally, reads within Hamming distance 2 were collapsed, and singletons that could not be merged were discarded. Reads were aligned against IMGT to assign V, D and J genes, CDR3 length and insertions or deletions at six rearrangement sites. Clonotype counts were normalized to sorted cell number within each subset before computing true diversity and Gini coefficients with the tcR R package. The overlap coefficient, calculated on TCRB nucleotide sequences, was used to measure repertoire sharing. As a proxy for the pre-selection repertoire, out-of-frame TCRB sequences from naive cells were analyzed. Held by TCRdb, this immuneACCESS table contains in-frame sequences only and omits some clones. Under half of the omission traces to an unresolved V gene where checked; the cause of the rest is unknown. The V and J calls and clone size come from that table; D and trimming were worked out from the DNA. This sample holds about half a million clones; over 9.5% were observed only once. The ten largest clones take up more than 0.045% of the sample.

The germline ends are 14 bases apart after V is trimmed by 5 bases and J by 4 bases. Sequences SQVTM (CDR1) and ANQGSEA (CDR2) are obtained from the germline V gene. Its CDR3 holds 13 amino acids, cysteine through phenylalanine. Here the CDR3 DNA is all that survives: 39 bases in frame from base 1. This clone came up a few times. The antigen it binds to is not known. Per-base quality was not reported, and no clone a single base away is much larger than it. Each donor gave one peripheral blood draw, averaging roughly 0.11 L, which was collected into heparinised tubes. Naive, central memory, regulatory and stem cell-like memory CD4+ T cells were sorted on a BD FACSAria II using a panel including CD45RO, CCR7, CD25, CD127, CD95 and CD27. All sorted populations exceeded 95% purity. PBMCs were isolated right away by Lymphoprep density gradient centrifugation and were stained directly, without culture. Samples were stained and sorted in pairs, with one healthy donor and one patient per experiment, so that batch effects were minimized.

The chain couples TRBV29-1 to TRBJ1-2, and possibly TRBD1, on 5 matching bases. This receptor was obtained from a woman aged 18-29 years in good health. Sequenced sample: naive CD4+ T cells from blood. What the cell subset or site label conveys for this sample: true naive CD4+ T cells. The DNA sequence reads TGCAGCGTTAAACGACAGACCCTCTATGGCTACACCTTC. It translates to CSVKRQTLYGYTF.